The 15 T cell receptor beta chains given below trace back to one sample, sequenced in a study of regulatory T cells in long-lasting Graves disease. Time point specified: newly diagnosed GD, antithyroid drugs for less than 3 months. Isolated PBMC RNA provided the starting material for the TCR library. In building TCR beta libraries, iRepertoire HTBI primers were used together with Arm-PCR of CDR3 regions. TCRdb independently ran MiXCR on the multiplex PCR reads; one entry per CDR3 protein. The sample holds about 200,000 distinct CDR3 sequences, about 19% seen once. A further study also used this sample, focusing on T cells in Graves' hyperthyroidism and ophthalmopathy.

Sequencing used peripheral blood mononuclear cells (PBMCs), obtained at new diagnosis, from a patient treated with antithyroid drugs. All receptors derive from a woman aged 25 to 39 with Graves disease.

This clonotype came up many times. CDR3 region: CASGQSSYNEQFF. CDR3 in DNA: TGTGCCAGTGGACAGTCCTCCTACAATGAGCAGTTCTTC. The chain has TRBV24-1 and TRBJ2-1; D may be TRBD1 (6 bases). V was cut by 11 bases and J by 0 bases, with 10 bases left in between. Germline V gives CDR1 KGHDR, CDR2 SFDVKD. The CDR3 is 13 residues long.

This clonotype was recorded many times. As DNA, the CDR3 is TGTGCCAGCACCCGCTCCTCCAGAGTAGCGGGATTCTACGAGCAGTACTTC. This sequence encodes CASTRSSRVAGFYEQYF. The rearrangement links TRBV6-2 or TRBV6-3 to TRBJ2-7, with 8 bases fitting TRBD2. The V gene's germline CDR1 is MNHEY and CDR2 SVGEGT. After removal of 7 bases from V and 3 bases from J, the junction contained 17 bases not matched to a gene. This CDR3 has 17 amino acids.

This clonotype was counted at least ten times. As DNA, the CDR3 is TGTGCCAGCAGCAAGGGGCGTCCCCATTACACAGATACGCAGTATTTT. Its protein is CASSKGRPHYTDTQYF. The chain uses TRBV11-2 and TRBJ2-3, with D maybe TRBD1 (5 bases). CDR1 and CDR2 from the germline V gene are SGHAT and FQNNGV. This CDR3 contains 16 residues. Trimming pared 5 bases from V and 2 bases from J, leaving 17 bases between.

On this clonotype: This likely reflects a read error, since a far larger clone is one base away. For the CDR3, the DNA is TGTGCCAGCAGCACCGGGACAGGGGGCGAGACCCAGTACTTC. Translating gives CASSTGTGGETQYF. V is TRBV11-1 and J is TRBJ2-5; TRBD1 agrees at 12 bases. J was trimmed by 5 bases and V by 5 bases; bases with no gene match: 3. Germline loops: CDR1 SGHAT, CDR2 FQDESV (reference sequence). The CDR3 extends over 14 amino acids.

This clonotype was detected a few times. This chain's CDR3 is CASSFSGFSNQPQHF. The DNA for the CDR3 is TGTGCCAGCAGTTTTAGCGGGTTTAGCAATCAGCCCCAGCATTTT. The chain recombines TRBV12-3 or TRBV12-4 with TRBJ1-5; no firm D call. V lost 3 bases, J lost 0 bases, and 9 bases lay in between. The CDR3 sequence is 15 residues long.

In its sample, this clonotype was seen many times. The chain has TRBV27 and TRBJ2-1; 14 nucleotides align to TRBD2. CDR3 length equals 17 residues. CDR1 is MNHEY, CDR2 SMNVEV, per germline (reference sequence). The V and J ends lost 5 bases and 3 bases, in that order; junction bases with no gene match: 6. CDR3 region: CASSTRLAGGVYNEQFF. The CDR3 DNA sequence: TGTGCCAGCAGTACCCGACTAGCGGGAGGGGTCTACAATGAGCAGTTCTTC.

This sequence joins TRBV5-1 and TRBJ2-6; unclear D gene. Trimming removed 0 bases at V and 0 bases at J, with 13 bases between. CDR3 length: 18 amino acids. The V gene's germline CDR1 is SGHRS and CDR2 YFSETQ. CDR3 sequence reads: CASSLVSKALSGANVLTF. The CDR3, as DNA: TGCGCCAGCAGCTTGGTCTCTAAGGCTCTCTCTGGGGCCAACGTCCTGACTTTC.

This clonotype has at least ten counts. The chain links TRBV5-7 to TRBJ2-3; 8 nucleotides line up with TRBD1. TRBV5-7 is given ORF status, its function remaining uncertain. This CDR3 is 15 amino acids long. J gave up 2 bases and V 4 bases, and 6 bases lay outside the gene matches. As DNA, the CDR3 is TGTGCCAGCAGCACGACAGGGGTCACCACAGATACGCAGTATTTT. It yields the protein CASSTTGVTTDTQYF.

This clonotype has a count of ten or more. The chain recombines TRBV28 with TRBJ2-1; TRBD2 agrees at 9 bases. The CDR3 extends over 15 amino acids. V dropped 6 bases and J dropped 10; count of bases not matched to a gene: 13. Germline V CDR1 and CDR2: MDHEN, SYDVKM. The CDR3 region is CASRELAGEGNEQFF. The DNA for the CDR3 is TGTGCCAGCAGGGAATTAGCGGGAGAGGGGAACGAGCAGTTCTTC.

This clonotype has ten or more counts. The chain is built from TRBV14 and TRBJ1-3; 8 nucleotides align to TRBD1. Germline V gene lookup returns CDR1 SGHDN and CDR2 FVKESK. The trim removed 4 bases at V and 1 base at J, leaving 6 bases unmatched. The CDR3 has 16 residues. CDR3 loop: CASSLYTGGSGNTIYF. In DNA, the CDR3 is TGTGCCAGCAGCCTTTACACAGGGGGATCTGGAAACACCATATATTTT.

This clonotype was picked up a small number of times. V is TRBV6-9 and J is TRBJ1-1; D remains ambiguous. Germline V gene lookup returns CDR1 MNHGY and CDR2 SVAAGI. The ends were cut back, 3 bases at V and 1 base at J, with 9 bases in the middle. The CDR3 contains 14 residues. The CDR3 loop is CASSYGYGNTEAFF. CDR3 nucleotides: TGTGCCAGCAGTTACGGGTATGGGAACACTGAAGCTTTCTTT.

The chain carries TRBV5-1 and TRBJ2-6; D may be TRBD1 (6 bases). Trimming removed 4 bases from V and 4 bases from J, with 18 bases in between. Germline CDR1 reads SGHRS; CDR2 reads YFSETQ. The CDR3 loop spans 17 amino acids. CDR3 bases: TGCGCCAGCAGCCCTTTCCCACAGGGCGCCGGGGCCAACGTCCTGACTTTC. This translates into CASSPFPQGAGANVLTF. Full variable domain (rest looked up from reference TRBV5-1 and TRBJ2-6): KAGVTQTPRYLIKTRGQQVTLSCSPISGHRSVSWYQQTPGQGLQFLFEYFSETQRNKGNFPGRFSGRQFSNSRSEMNVSTLELGDSALYLCASSPFPQGAGANVLTFGAGSRLTVL.

In its sample, this clonotype was seen many times. The chain recombines TRBV28 with TRBJ2-7; TRBD1 matches at 7 bases. This CDR3 region has 15 residues. V lost 7 bases and J lost 3; bases outside the gene matches: 12. Germline CDR1 MDHEN, CDR2 SYDVKM. Here the CDR3 reads CASTPRGQADYEQYF. CDR3 bases: TGTGCCAGCACCCCGAGGGGGCAGGCGGACTACGAGCAGTACTTC.

The chain carries TRBV10-3 and TRBJ2-1, with a possible D match to TRBD2 (6 bases). Germline V gene sequence: CDR1 ENHRY, CDR2 SYGVKD. Trimming pared 3 bases from V and 8 bases from J, leaving 20 bases between. The CDR3 is 16 residues long. The CDR3 DNA follows: TGTGCCATCAGTGACTATGAGACTAGAGGATGGGATGAGCAGTTCTTC. Its protein product is CAISDYETRGWDEQFF.

For this clonotype: With a much larger clone just one base away, this may be a read error. The V gene is TRBV20-1, the J gene TRBJ2-1, with D unclear. The CDR3 has 11 amino acids. The germline gives CDR1 DFQATT, CDR2 SNEGSKA (reference sequence). The ends were cut back, 3 bases at V and 10 bases at J, with 10 bases in the middle. CDR3 nucleotides: TGCAGTGCTAGGGACGGCTACGAGCAGTTCTTC. Amino acids: CSARDGYEQFF.